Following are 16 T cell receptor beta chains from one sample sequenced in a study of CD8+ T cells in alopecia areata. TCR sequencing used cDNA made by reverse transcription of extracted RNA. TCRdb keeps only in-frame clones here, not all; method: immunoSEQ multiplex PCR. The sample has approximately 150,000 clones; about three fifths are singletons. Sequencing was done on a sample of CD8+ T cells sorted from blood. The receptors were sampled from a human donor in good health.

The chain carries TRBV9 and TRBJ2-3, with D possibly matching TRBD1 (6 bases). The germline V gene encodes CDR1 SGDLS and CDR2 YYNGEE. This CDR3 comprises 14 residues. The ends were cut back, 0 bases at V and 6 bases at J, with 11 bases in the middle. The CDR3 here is CASSVAARGDTQYF. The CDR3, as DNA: TGTGCCAGCAGCGTAGCAGCTAGGGGGGATACGCAGTATTTT.

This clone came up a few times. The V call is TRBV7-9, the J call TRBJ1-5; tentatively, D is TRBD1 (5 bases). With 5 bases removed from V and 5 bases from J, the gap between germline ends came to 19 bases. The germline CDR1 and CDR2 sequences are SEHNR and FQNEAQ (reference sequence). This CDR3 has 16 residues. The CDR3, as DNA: TGTGCCAGCAGCCCCGGTCAGGGTCGCGTCGATCAGCCCCAGCATTTT. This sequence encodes CASSPGQGRVDQPQHF.

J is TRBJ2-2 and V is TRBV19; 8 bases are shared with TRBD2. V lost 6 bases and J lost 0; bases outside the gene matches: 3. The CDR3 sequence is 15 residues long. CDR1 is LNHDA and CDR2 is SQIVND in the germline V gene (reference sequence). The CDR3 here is CASSRLATNTGELFF. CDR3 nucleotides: TGTGCCAGTAGCCGACTAGCGACGAACACCGGGGAGCTGTTTTTT.

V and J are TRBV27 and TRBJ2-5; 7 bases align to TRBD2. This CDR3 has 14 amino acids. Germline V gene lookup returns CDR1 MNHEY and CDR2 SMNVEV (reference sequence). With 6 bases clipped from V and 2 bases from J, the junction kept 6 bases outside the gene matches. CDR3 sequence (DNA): TGTGCCAGCAGCAAGGCCGGGGGGCAAGAGACCCAGTACTTC. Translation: CASSKAGGQETQYF.

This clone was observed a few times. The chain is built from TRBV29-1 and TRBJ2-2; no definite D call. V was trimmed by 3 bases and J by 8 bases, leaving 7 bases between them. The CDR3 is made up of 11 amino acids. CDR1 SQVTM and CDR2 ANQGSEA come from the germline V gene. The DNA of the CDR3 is TGCAGCGTTGAGTTTGCTGGGGAGCTGTTTTTT. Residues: CSVEFAGELFF.

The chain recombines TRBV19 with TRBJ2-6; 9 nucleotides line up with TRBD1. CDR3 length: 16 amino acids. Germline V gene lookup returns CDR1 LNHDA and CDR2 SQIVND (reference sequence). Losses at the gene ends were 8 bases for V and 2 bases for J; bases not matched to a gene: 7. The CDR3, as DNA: TGTGCCAGTGGACCGGGACAGGGTGCTGGGGCCAACGTCCTGACTTTC. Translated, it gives CASGPGQGAGANVLTF.

CDR3 amino acids: CASSPGLPSSYEQYF. The CDR3, as DNA: TGTGCCAGCAGCCCGGGACTGCCGAGCTCCTACGAGCAGTACTTC. This chain joins TRBV13 and TRBJ2-7, with D possibly being TRBD2 (6 bases). CDR1 and CDR2 from the germline V gene are PRHDT and FYEKMQ (reference sequence). The CDR3 totals 15 residues. Trimming pared 5 bases from V and 0 bases from J, leaving 14 bases between.

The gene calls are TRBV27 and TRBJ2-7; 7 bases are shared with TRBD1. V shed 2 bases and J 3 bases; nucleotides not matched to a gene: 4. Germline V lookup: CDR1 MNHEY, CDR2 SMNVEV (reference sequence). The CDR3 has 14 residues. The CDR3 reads CASSLVGTVYEQYF. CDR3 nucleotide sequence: TGTGCCAGCAGTTTAGTAGGGACAGTCTACGAGCAGTACTTC.

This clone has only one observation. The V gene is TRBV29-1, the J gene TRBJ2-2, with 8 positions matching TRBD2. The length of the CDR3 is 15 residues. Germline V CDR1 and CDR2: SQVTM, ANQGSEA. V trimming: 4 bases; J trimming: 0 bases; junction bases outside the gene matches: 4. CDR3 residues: CSVAGGNSNTGELFF. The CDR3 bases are TGCAGCGTTGCGGGGGGGAACTCGAACACCGGGGAGCTGTTTTTT.

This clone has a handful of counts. The CDR3 protein is CSVLGGTEAFF. For the CDR3, the DNA is TGCAGCGTTCTCGGGGGAACTGAAGCTTTCTTT. V usage is TRBV29-1 and J usage is TRBJ1-1, with a weak D call TRBD1 (5 bases). The CDR3 length is 11 residues. Germline V gives CDR1 SQVTM, CDR2 ANQGSEA. Trimming left V 5 bases short and J 5 bases short, with 9 bases between. Variable domain in full (rest from reference TRBV29-1 and TRBJ1-1): SAVISQKPSRDICQRGTSLTIQCQVDSQVTMMFWYRQQPGQSLTLIATANQGSEATYESGFVIDKFPISRPNLTFSTLTVSNMSPEDSSIYLCSVLGGTEAFFGQGTRLTVV.

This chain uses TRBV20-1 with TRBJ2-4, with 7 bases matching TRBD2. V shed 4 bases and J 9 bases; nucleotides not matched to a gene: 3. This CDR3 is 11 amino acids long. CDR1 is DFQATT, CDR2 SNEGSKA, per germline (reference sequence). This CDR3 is CSANWGGIQYF. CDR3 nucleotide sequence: TGCAGTGCTAACTGGGGGGGCATTCAGTACTTC.

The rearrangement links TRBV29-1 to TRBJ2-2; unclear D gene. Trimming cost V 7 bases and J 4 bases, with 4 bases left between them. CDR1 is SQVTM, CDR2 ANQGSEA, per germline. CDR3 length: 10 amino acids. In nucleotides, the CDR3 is TGCAGCGCGAGCACCGGGGAGCTGTTTTTT. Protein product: CSASTGELFF.

Here the CDR3 reads CSVVYSGVGETQYF. In nucleotides, the CDR3 is TGCAGCGTTGTGTACAGTGGGGTTGGAGAGACCCAGTACTTC. The chain links TRBV29-1 to TRBJ2-5, with D hard to call. V lost 4 bases, J lost 4 bases, and 16 bases lay in between. CDR3 length equals 14 residues. In germline, CDR1 is SQVTM, CDR2 ANQGSEA.

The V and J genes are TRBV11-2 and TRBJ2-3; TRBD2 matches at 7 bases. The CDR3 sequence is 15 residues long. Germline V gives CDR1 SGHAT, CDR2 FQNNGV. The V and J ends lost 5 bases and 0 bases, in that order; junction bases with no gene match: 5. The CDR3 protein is CASSLSGPSTDTQYF. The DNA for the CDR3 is TGTGCCAGCAGCCTTAGCGGGCCCAGCACAGATACGCAGTATTTT. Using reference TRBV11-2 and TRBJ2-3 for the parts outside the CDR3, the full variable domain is EAGVAQSPRYKIIEKRQSVAFWCNPISGHATLYWYQQILGQGPKLLIQFQNNGVVDDSQLPKDRFSAERLKGVDSTLKIQPAKLEDSAVYLCASSLSGPSTDTQYFGPGTRLTVL.

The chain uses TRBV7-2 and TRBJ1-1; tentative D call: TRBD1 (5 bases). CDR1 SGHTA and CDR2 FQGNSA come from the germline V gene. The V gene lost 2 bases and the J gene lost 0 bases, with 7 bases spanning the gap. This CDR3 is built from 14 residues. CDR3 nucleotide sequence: TGTGCCAGCAGCTTAAACAGGATGAACACTGAAGCTTTCTTT. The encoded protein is CASSLNRMNTEAFF.

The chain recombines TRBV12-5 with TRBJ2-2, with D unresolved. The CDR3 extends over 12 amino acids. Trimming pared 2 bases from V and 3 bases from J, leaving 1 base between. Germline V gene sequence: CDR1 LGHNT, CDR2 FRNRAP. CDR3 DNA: TGTGCTAGTGGTTTGTACACCGGGGAGCTGTTTTTT. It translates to CASGLYTGELFF. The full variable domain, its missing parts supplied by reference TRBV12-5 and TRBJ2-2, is DARVTQTPRHKVTEMGQEVTMRCQPILGHNTVFWYRQTMMQGLELLAYFRNRAPLDDSGMPKDRFSAEMPDATLATLKIQPSEPRDSAVYFCASGLYTGELFFGEGSRLTVL.